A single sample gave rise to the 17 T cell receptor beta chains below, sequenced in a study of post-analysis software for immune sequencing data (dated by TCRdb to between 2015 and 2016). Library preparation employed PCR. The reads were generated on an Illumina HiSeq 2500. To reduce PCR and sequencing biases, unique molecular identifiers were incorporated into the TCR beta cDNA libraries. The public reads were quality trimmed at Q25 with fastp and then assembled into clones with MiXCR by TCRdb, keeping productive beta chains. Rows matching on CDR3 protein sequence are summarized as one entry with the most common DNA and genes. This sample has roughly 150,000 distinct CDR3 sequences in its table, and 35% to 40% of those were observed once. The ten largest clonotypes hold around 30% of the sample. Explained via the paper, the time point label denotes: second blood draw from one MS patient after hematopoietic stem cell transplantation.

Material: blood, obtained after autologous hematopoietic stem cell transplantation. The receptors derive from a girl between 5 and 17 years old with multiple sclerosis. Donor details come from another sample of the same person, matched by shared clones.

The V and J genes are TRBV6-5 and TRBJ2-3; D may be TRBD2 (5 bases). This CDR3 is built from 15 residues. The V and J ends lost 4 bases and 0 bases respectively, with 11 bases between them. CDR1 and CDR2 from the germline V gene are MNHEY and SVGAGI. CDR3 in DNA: TGTGCCAGCAGTTCTGGACTTCCTAGCACAGATACGCAGTATTTT. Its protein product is CASSSGLPSTDTQYF.

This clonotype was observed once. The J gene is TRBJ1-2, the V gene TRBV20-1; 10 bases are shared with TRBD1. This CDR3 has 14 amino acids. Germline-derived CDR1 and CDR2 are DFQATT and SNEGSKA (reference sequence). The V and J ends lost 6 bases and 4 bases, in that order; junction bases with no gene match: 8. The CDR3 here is CSADGTGVGYGYTF. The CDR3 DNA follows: TGCAGTGCGGACGGGACAGGGGTGGGCTATGGCTACACCTTC.

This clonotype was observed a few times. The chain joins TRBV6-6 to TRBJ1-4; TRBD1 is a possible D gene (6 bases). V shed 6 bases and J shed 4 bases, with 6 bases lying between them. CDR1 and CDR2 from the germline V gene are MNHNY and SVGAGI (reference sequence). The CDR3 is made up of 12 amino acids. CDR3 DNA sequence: TGTGCCAGCAGGGACAGTAATGAAAAACTGTTTTTT. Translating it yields CASRDSNEKLFF.

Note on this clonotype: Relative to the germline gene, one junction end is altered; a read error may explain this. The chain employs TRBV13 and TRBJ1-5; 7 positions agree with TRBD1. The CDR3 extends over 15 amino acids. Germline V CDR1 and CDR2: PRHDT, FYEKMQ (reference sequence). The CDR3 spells CASSFQGDSNQPRHF. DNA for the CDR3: TGTGCCAGCAGCTTCCAGGGGGATAGCAATCAGCCCCGGCATTTT.

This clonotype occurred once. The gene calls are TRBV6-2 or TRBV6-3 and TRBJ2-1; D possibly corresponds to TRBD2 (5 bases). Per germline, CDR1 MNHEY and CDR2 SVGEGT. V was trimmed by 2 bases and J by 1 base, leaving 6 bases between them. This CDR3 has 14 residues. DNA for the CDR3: TGTGCCAGCAGTTACCCGGGGTCCTACAATGAGCAGTTCTTC. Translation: CASSYPGSYNEQFF.

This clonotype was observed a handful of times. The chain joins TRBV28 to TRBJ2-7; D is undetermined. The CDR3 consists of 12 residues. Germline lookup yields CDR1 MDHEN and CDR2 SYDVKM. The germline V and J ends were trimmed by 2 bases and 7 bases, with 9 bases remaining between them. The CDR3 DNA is TGTGCCAGCAGTTTAGAGTACGGGGAGCAGTACTTC. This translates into CASSLEYGEQYF.

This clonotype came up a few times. The CDR3 region is CASSEAGEAYNEQFF. DNA for the CDR3: TGTGCCAGCAGTGAGGCGGGAGAGGCCTACAATGAGCAGTTCTTC. V is TRBV6-1 and J is TRBJ2-1; TRBD2 matches at 7 bases. With V trimmed by 3 bases and J by 2 bases, 4 bases remained unmatched. This CDR3 spans 15 amino acids. The germline CDR1 and CDR2 sequences are MNHNS and SASEGT.

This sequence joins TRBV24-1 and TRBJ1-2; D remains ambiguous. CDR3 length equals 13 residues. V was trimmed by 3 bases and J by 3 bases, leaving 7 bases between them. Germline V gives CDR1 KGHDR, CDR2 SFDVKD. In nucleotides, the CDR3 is TGTGCCACCAGTGATGTCGCCGACTATGGCTACACCTTC. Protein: CATSDVADYGYTF.

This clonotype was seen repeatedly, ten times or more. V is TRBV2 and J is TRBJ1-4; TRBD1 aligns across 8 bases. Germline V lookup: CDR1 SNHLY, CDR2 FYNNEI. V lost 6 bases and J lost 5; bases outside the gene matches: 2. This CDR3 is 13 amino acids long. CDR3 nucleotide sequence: TGTGCCAGCAGCCGGACAGGGAATGAAAAACTGTTTTTT. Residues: CASSRTGNEKLFF. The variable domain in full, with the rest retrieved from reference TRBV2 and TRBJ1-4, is EPEVTQTPSHQVTQMGQEVILRCVPISNHLYFYWYRQILGQKVEFLVSFYNNEISEKSEIFDDQFSVERPDGSNFTLKIRSTKLEDSAMYFCASSRTGNEKLFFGSGTQLSVL.

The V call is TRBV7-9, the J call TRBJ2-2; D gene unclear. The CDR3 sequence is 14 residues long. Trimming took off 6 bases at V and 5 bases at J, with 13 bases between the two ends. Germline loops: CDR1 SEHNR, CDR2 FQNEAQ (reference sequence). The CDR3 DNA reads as TGTGCCAGCAGGAGACTTGACATGACCGGGGAGCTGTTTTTT. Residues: CASRRLDMTGELFF.

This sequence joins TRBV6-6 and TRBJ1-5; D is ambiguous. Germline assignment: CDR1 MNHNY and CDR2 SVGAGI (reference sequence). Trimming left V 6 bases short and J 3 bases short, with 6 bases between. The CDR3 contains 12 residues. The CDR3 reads CASRRPNQPQHF. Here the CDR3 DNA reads TGTGCCAGCAGGCGGCCCAATCAGCCCCAGCATTTT.

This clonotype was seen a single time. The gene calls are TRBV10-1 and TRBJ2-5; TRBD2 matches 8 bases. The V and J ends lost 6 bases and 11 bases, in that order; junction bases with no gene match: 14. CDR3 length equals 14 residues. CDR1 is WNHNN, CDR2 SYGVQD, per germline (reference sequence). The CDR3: CASSRSGSVNEQYF. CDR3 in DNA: TGCGCCAGCAGCCGCAGCGGGAGCGTGAATGAGCAGTACTTC.

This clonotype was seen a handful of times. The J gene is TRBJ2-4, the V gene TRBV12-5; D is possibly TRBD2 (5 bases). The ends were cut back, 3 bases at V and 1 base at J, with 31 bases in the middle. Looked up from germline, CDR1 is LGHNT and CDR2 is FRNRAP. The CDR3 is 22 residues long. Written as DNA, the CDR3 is TGTGCTAGTGGTTTTGGCCCTTCGAGGGCCGGAGCCGGAGAGATTGCCAAAAACATTCAGTACTTC. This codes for CASGFGPSRAGAGEIAKNIQYF.

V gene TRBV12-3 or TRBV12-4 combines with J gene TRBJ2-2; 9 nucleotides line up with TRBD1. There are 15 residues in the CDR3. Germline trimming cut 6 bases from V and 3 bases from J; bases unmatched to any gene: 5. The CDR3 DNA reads TGTGCCAGCAGACCTCGGGACAGGGACACCGGGGAGCTGTTTTTT. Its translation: CASRPRDRDTGELFF.

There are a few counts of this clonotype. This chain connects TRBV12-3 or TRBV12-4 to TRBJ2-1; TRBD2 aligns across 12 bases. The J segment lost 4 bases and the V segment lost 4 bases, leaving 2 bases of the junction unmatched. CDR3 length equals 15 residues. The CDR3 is CASSSLAGGYNEQFF. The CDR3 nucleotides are TGTGCCAGCAGTTCACTAGCGGGAGGATACAATGAGCAGTTCTTC.

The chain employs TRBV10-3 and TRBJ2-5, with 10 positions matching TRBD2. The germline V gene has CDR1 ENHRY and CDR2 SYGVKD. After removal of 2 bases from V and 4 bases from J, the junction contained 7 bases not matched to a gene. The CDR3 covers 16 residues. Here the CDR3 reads CAISETSGTFGETQYF. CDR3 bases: TGTGCCATCAGTGAGACTAGCGGGACGTTCGGAGAGACCCAGTACTTC.

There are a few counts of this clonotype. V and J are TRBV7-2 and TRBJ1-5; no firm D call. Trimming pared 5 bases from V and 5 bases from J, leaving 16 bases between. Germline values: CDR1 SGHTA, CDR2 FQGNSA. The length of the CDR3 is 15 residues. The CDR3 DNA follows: TGTGCCAGCAGCCCCTCTGGGCGTAGACATCAGCCCCAGCATTTT. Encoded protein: CASSPSGRRHQPQHF.